This T cell receptor (beta chain) was profiled in a study of blood T cells in healthy people across ages. Combining a sample-barcoded 5' primer with a J-beta primer mix, a second PCR ran for 7 to 11 cycles. TCRdb used MiXCR to reprocess the 5' RACE reads, holding one entry per CDR3 protein. The sample records more than 1,000,000 distinct CDR3 sequences, approximately 26% being singletons. This clonotype appeared a few times. These same data were also listed under a study on T cells of mothers and their children. That study reports: The people who donated were a few healthy Caucasian mothers and their six children. With unrelated pairs as the comparison, related mother-child pairs had a slightly higher overlap that was not significant.

This sequence was found in a girl aged 2 to 9 in good health. The sequenced material came from blood.

CDR3 coding DNA: TGTGCCACCGGGGCATTGAACACTGAAGCTTTCTTT. Its translation: CATGALNTEAFF. The chain has TRBV15 and TRBJ1-1; a weak D match, TRBD1 (5 bases). Germline V lookup: CDR1 LNHNV, CDR2 YYDKDF (reference sequence). V lost 8 bases and J 0 bases, leaving 7 bases between the germline ends. This CDR3 is 12 amino acids long.